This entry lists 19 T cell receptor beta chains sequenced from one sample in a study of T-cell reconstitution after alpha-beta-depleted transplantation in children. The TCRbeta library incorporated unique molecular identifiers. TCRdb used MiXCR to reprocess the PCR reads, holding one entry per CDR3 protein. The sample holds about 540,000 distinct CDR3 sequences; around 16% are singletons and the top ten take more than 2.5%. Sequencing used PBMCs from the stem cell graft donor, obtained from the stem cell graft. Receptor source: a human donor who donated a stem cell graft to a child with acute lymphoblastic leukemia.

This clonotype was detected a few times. This chain's CDR3 is CASSFYPPMGGRAQYEQYF. CDR3 nucleotides: TGTGCCAGCAGTTTCTATCCCCCAATGGGCGGGAGGGCCCAATACGAGCAGTACTTC. This chain connects TRBV28 to TRBJ2-7, with 9 positions matching TRBD2. The CDR3 totals 19 residues. J gave up 4 bases and V 3 bases, and 19 bases lay outside the gene matches. CDR1 and CDR2 from the germline V gene are MDHEN and SYDVKM. Full variable domain (rest looked up from reference TRBV28 and TRBJ2-7): DVKVTQSSRYLVKRTGEKVFLECVQDMDHENMFWYRQDPGLGLRLIYFSYDVKMKEKGDIPEGYSVSREKKERFSLILESASTNQTSMYLCASSFYPPMGGRAQYEQYFGPGTRLTVT.

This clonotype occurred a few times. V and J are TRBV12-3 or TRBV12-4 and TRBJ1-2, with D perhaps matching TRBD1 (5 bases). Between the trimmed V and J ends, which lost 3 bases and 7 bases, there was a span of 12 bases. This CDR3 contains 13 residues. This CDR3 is CASSFLGLGGYTF. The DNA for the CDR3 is TGTGCCAGCAGTTTTCTGGGGCTCGGTGGCTACACCTTC.

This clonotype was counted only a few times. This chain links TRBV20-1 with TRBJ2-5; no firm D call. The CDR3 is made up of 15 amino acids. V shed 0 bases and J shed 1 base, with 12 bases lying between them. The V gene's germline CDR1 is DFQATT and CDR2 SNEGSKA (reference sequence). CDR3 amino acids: CSARDGRAPQETQYF. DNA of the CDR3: TGCAGTGCTAGAGATGGACGAGCCCCCCAAGAGACCCAGTACTTC.

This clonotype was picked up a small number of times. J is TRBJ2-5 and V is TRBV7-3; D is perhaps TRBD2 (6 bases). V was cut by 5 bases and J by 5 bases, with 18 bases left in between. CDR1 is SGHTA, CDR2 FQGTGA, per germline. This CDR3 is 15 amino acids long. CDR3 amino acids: CASSTGGVRFETQYF. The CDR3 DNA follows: TGTGCCAGCAGCACCGGGGGAGTTCGGTTTGAGACCCAGTACTTC.

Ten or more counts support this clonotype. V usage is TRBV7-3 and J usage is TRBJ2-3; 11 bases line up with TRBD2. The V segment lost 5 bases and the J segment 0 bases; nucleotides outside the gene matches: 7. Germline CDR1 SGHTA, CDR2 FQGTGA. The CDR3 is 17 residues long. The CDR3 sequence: CASSPGTSGTSTDTQYF. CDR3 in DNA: TGTGCCAGCAGCCCTGGGACTAGCGGTACTAGCACAGATACGCAGTATTTT.

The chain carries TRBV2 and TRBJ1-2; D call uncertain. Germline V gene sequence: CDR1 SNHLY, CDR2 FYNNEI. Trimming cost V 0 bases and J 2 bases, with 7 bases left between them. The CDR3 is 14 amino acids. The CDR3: CASSEAGRNYGYTF. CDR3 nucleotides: TGTGCCAGCAGTGAAGCTGGACGGAACTATGGCTACACCTTC.

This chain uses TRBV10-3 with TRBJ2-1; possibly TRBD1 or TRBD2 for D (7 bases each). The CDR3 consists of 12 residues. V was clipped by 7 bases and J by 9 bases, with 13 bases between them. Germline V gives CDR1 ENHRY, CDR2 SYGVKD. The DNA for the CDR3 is TGTGCCATCAAGGGAGGGGGCACTGAGCAGTTCTTC. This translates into CAIKGGGTEQFF.

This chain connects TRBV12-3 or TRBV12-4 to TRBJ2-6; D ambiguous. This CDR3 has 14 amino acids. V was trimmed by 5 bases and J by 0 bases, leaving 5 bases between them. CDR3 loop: CASSVYSGANVLTF. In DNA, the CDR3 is TGTGCCAGCAGTGTATACTCTGGGGCCAACGTCCTGACTTTC.

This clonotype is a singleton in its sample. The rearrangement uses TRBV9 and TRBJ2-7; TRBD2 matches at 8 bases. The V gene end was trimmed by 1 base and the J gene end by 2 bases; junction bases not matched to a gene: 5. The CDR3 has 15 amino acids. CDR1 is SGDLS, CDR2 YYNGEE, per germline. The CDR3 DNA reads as TGTGCCAGCAGCGTAAGCGGGAGTTCGGCCTACGAGCAGTACTTC. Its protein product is CASSVSGSSAYEQYF.

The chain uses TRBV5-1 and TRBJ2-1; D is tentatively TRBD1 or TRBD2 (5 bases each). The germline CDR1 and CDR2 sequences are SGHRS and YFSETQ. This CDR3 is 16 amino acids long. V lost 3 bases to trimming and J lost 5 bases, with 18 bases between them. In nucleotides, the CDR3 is TGCGCCAGCAGCTATGCCGGGACCCCTGGCGACAATGAGCAGTTCTTC. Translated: CASSYAGTPGDNEQFF.

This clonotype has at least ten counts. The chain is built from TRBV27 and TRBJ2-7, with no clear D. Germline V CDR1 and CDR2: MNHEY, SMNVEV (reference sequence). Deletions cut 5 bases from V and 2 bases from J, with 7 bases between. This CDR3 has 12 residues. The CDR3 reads CASSPTPYEQYF. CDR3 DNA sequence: TGTGCCAGCAGTCCAACCCCCTACGAGCAGTACTTC.

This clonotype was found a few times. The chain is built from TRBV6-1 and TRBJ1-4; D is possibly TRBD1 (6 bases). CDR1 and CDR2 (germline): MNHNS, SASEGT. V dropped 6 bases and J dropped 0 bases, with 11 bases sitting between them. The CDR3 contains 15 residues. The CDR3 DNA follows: TGTGCCAGCAGGCGAGGGGGGGCAACTAATGAAAAACTGTTTTTT. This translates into CASRRGGATNEKLFF.

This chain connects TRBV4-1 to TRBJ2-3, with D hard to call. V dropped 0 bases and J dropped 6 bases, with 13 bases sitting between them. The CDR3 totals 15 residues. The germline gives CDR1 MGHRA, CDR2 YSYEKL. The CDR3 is CASSQDGSGRDTQYF. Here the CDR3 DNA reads TGCGCCAGCAGCCAAGATGGGTCAGGTCGCGATACGCAGTATTTT.

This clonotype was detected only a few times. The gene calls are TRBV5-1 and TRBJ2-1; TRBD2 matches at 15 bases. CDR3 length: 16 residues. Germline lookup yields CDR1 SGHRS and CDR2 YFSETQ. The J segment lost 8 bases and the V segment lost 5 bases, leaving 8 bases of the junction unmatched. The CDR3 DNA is TGCGCCAGCAGGTTCGGACTAGCGGGAGGGGGGCATGAGCAGTTCTTC. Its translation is CASRFGLAGGGHEQFF.

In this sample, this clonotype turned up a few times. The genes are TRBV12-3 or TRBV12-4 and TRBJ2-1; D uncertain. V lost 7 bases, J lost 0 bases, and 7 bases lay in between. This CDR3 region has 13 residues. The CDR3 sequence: CASMSVSYNEQFF. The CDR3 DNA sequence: TGTGCCAGCATGTCGGTCTCCTACAATGAGCAGTTCTTC.

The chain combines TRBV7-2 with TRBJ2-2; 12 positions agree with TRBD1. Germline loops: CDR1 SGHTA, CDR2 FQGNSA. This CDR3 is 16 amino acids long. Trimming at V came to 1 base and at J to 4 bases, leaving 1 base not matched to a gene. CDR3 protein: CASSLGDRGPTGELFF. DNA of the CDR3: TGTGCCAGCAGCTTAGGGGACAGGGGGCCCACCGGGGAGCTGTTTTTT.

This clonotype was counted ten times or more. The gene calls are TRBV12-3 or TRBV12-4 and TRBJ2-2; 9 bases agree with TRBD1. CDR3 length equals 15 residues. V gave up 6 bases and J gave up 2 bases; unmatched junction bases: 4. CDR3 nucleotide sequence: TGTGCCAGCAGCGCGGGACAGGGCAACACCGGGGAGCTGTTTTTT. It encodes CASSAGQGNTGELFF.

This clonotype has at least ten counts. CDR3 amino acids: CASSILQGSYEQYF. The CDR3 region has the DNA TGCGCCAGCAGCATTCTACAGGGTTCCTACGAGCAGTACTTC. The chain uses TRBV5-1 and TRBJ2-7, with D maybe TRBD1 (6 bases). Germline values: CDR1 SGHRS, CDR2 YFSETQ. This CDR3 is 14 amino acids long. V was shortened by 4 bases and J by 1 base, with 12 bases between the two germline ends.

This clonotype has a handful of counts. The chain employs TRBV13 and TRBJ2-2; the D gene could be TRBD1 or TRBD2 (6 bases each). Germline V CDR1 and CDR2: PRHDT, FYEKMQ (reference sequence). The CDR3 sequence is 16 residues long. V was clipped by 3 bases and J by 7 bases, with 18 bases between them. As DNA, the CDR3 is TGTGCCAGCAGCTTCGTTGTCGGGGGCGGTGGCGGGGAGCTGTTTTTT. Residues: CASSFVVGGGGGELFF.